This record looks at one T cell receptor (beta chain) sequence and its context. Its cognate antigen is unknown. Combining a sample-barcoded 5' primer with a J-beta primer mix, a second PCR ran for 7 to 11 cycles. A tag from a template-switch adaptor with 12 random nucleotides marked each cDNA molecule. From the 5' RACE reads, TCRdb called clonotypes with MiXCR, one entry per CDR3 protein. The table records approximately 1,000,000 distinct CDR3 sequences, 45% of them present only once. This CDR3 is built from 12 residues. Every sample yielded at least 7 million isolated PBMCs. The amount of total RNA extracted per sample was at least 6 micrograms. The data originate from a study of blood T cells in healthy people across ages. Study-wide results and caveats: Long-lived donors carried more naive CD4+ cells and greater diversity than aged donors.

This TCR derives from a woman aged 55-69 years in good health. Sequencing was done on a sample of blood. This chain uses TRBV21-1 with TRBJ1-6; the table names TRBD1, a call not compared with the DNA. TRBV21-1 is classified as a pseudogene. In DNA form, the CDR3 reads TGTGCCGGCAGCCCTTTGGGCGCACCCCTCCACTTT. It codes for CAGSPLGAPLHF.